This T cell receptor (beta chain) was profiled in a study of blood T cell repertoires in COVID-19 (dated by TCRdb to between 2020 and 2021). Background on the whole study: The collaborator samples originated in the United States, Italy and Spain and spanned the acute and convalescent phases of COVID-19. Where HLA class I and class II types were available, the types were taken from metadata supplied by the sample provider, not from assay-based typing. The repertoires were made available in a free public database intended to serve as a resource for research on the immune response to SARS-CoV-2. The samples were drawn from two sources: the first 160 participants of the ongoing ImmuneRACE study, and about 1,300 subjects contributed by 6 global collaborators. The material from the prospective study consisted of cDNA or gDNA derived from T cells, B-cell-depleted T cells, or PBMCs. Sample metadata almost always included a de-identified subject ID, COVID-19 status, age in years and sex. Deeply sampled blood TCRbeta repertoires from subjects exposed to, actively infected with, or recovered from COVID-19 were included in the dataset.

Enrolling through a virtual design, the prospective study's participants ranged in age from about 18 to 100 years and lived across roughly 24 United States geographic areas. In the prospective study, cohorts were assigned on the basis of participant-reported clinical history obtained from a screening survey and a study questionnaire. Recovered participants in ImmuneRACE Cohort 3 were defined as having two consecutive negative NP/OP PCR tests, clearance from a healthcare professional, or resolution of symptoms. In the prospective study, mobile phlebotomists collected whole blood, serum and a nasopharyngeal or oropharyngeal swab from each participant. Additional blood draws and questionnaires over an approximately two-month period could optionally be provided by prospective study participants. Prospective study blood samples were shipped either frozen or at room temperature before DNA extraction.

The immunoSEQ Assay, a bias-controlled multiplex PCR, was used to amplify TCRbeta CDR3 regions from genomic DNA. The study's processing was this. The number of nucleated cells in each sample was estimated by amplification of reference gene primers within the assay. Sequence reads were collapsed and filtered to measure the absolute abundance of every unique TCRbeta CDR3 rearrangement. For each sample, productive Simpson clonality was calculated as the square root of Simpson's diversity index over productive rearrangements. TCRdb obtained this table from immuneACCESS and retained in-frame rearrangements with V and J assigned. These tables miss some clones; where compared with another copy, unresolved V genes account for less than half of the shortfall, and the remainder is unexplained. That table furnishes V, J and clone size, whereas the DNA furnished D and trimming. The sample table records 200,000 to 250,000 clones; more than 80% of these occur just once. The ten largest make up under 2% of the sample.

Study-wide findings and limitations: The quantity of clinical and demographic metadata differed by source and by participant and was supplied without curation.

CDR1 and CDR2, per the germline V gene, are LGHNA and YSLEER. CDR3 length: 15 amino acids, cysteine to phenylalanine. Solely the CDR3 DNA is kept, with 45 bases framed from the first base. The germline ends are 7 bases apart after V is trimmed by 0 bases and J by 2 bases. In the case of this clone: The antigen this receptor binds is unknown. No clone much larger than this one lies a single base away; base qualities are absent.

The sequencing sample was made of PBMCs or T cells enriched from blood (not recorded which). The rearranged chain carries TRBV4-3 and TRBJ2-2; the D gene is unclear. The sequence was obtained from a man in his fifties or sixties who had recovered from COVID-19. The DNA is TGCGCCAGCAGCCAAGATCCACTTAACACCGGGGAGCTGTTTTTT. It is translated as CASSQDPLNTGELFF.